The T cell receptor (beta chain) under discussion was sequenced for a study of T cell repertoires in cytomegalovirus infection (dated by TCRdb to the late 2010s). As for the study more broadly: The peptide stimulations were aimed at well-studied HLA-B-restricted epitopes as well as recently identified HLA-C-restricted CMV epitopes, whose presentation resists viral immunomodulation. The HLA type of each donor mattered for the analysis, because public TCR beta signatures pointed to carriage of CMV infection along with the matching HLA type. On the study overall, not on this receptor specifically: The ex vivo response was dominated by HLA-C-restricted CMV-specific TCR beta clonotypes, and the single most frequent clonotype in two of eight donors was supplied by these HLA-C-restricted clonotypes. In both this cohort and an independent cohort of over 350 donors, the cumulative frequency of public TCR beta family members distinguished carriers of CMV infection plus the relevant HLA type.

As to this clonotype: Its antigen is currently not known. It has no much larger one-base neighbor in the sample; base qualities were not kept.

This specimen's treatment or condition label, per the study, means: in vitro stimulation with specific CMV peptide epitopes to enrich CMV-specific T cells. Cut back by 3 bases and 8 bases, the V and J ends lie 19 bases apart. As encoded in the germline V gene (reference sequence), CDR1 is SEHNR while CDR2 is FQNEAQ. The CDR3 numbers 15 residues from cysteine through phenylalanine. Solely the CDR3 DNA is kept, with 45 bases framed from the first base. This sample was sequenced with an Illumina HiSeq 1500. The public reads were run again by TCRdb, first through fastp at Q25 and then through MiXCR, and only productive beta chains were kept. Entries that share a CDR3 protein sequence are merged under the most common genes and DNA. A total of about 71,000 distinct CDR3 sequences appear in this sample, 20% to 25% of them only once. Roughly two thirds of the sample goes to the ten largest clones.

The sequencing used CD8+ T cells from cultured PBMCs, collected from culture after CMV antigen stimulation. This chain joins TRBV7-9 to TRBJ1-2, with TRBD1 perhaps the D gene, on 6 matching bases. The receptor was isolated from a human donor in good health (CMV status not recorded). Some clones in this sample may be carry-over from other donors' samples. DNA sequence: TGTGCCAGCAGCTTCCCCGACCGGGGGGCGAGGGGCTACACCTTC. This encodes CASSFPDRGARGYTF.